This T cell receptor (beta chain) originates from a study of blood T cell repertoires in COVID-19. Clones were sequenced by immunoSEQ multiplex PCR, and TCRdb holds only the in-frame ones, with some missing. The repertoire holds more than 150,000 clones, with about 80% as singletons. Germline CDR1 and CDR2: LGHNA and YSLEER. V lost 0 bases, J lost 3 bases, and 4 bases stayed unmatched. The CDR3 spans 15 residues. The sequence was obtained from a man between 60 and 75 years old who had been exposed to COVID-19. The material sequenced was PBMCs or T cells enriched from blood (not recorded which). The chain is built from TRBV4-3 and TRBJ1-2, with 7 bases lining up with TRBD1. The CDR3 sequence is CASSQETGSYYGYTF. DNA for the CDR3: TGCGCCAGCAGCCAAGAGACAGGGAGCTACTATGGCTACACCTTC.